This T cell receptor (beta chain) was recorded in a study of cytomegalovirus exposure and HLA in healthy donors. In the study overall: From donors who were HLA-typed, an early data release held approximately 80 million unique TCRs.

The count of this clone is one. The CDR3 is 15 residues long. V shed 2 bases and J 2 bases; nucleotides not matched to a gene: 6. Germline loops: CDR1 MNHEY, CDR2 SVGAGI. PCR involved 60 Vbeta and 13 Jbeta primers. Method: immunoSEQ multiplex PCR; TCRdb's copy keeps in-frame clones and lacks some. The data show under 130,000 clones, with over 65% seen just once and around 5% held by the top ten. The sequence derives from a female donor in good health and CMV-seropositive. Sequences were obtained from PBMCs. This rearrangement joins TRBV6-5 to TRBJ2-7; the match to TRBD2 covers 7 bases. Written as DNA, the CDR3 is TGTGCCAGCAGTTACGCCGGGACTATAACCTACGAGCAGTACTTC. Its protein is CASSYAGTITYEQYF.